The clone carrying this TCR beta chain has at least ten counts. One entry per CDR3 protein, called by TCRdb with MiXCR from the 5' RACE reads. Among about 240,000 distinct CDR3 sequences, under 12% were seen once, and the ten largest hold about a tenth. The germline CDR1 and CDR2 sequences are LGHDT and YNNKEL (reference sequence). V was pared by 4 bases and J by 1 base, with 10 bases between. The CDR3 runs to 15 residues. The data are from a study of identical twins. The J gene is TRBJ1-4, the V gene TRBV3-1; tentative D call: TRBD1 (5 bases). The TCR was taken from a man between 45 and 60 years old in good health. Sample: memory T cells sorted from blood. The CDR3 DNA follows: TGTGCCAGCAGCCGGGGCTGGGGAACTAATGAAAAACTGTTTTTT. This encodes CASSRGWGTNEKLFF. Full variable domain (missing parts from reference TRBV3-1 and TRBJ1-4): DTAVSQTPKYLVTQMGNDKSIKCEQNLGHDTMYWYKQDSKKFLKIMFSYNNKELIINETVPNRFSPKSPDKAHLNLHINSLELGDSAVYFCASSRGWGTNEKLFFGSGTQLSVL.